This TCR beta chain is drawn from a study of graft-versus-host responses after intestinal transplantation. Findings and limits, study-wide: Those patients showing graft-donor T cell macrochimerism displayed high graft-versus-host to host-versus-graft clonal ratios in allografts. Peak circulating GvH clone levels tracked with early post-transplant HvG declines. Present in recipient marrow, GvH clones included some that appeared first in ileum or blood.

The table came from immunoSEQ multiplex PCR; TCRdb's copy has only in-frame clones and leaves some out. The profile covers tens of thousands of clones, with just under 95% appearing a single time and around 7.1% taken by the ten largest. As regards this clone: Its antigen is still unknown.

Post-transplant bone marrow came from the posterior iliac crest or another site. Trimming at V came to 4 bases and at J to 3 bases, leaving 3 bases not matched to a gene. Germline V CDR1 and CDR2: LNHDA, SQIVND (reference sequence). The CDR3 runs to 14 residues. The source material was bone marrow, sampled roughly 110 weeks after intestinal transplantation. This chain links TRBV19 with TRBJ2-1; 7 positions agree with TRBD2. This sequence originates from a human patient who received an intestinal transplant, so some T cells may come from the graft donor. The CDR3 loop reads CASSTRDYYNEQFF. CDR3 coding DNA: TGTGCCAGTAGTACCCGGGACTACTACAATGAGCAGTTCTTC.